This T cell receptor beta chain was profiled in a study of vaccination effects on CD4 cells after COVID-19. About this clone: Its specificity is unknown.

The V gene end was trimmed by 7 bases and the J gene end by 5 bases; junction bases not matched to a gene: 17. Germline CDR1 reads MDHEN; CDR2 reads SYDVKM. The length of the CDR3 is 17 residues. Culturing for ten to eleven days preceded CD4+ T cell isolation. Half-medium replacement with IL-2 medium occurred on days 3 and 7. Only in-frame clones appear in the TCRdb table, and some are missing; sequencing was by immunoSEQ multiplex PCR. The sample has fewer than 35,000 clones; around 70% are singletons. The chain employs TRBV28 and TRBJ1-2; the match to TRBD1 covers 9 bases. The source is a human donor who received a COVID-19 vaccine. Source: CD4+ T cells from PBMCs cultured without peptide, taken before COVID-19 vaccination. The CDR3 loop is CASTLPTGGPTVYGYTF. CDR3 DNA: TGTGCCAGCACCTTACCGACAGGGGGTCCCACCGTTTATGGCTACACCTTC.